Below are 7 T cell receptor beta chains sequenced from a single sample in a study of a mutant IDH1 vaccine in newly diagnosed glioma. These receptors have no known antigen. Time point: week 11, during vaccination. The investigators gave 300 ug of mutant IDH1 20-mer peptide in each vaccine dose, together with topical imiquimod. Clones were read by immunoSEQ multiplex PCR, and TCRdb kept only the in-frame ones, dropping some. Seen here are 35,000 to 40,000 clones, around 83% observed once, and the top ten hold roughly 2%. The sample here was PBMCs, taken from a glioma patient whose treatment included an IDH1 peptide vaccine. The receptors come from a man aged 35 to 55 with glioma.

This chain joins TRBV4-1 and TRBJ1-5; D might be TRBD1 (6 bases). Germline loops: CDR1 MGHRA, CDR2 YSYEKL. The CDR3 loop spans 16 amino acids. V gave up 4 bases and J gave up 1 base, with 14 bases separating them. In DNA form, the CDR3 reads TGCGCCAGCAGCCCCAGCCCGGGACAAAGCAATCAGCCCCAGCATTTT. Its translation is CASSPSPGQSNQPQHF.

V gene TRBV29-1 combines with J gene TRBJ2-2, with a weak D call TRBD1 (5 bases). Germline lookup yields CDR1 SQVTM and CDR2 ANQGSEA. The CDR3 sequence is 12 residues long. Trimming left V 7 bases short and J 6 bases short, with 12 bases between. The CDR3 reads CSAGADAGELFF. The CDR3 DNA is TGCAGCGCTGGGGCAGATGCCGGGGAGCTGTTTTTT.

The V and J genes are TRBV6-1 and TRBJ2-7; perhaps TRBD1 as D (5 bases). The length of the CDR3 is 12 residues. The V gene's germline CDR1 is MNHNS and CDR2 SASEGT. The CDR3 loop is CASSEANRDREV. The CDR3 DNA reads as TGTGCCAGCAGTGAAGCTAATCGAGACAGAGAAGTC.

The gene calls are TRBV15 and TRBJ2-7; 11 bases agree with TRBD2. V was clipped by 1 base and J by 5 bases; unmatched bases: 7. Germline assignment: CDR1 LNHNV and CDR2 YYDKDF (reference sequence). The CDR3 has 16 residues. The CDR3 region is CATSRAFLAGGHEQYF. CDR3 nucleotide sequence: TGTGCCACCAGCAGAGCTTTTCTAGCGGGAGGCCACGAGCAGTACTTC.

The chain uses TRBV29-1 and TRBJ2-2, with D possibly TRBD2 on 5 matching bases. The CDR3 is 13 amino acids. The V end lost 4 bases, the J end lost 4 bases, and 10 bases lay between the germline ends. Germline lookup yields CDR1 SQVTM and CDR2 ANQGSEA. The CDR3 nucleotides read TGCAGCGTTGCTGAGGGTAGCACCGGGGAGCTGTTTTTT. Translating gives CSVAEGSTGELFF.

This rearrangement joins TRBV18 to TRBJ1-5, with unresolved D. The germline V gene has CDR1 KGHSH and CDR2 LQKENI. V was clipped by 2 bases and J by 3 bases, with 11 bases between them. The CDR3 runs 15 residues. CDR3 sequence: CASSPSAPSNQPQHF. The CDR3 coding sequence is TGTGCCAGCTCACCATCGGCACCCTCCAATCAGCCCCAGCATTTT.

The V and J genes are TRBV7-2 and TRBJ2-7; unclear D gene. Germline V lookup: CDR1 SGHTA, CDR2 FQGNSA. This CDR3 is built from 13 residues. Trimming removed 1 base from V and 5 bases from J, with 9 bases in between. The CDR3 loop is CASSLVPLDEQYF. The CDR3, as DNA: TGTGCCAGCAGCTTAGTTCCTTTGGACGAGCAGTACTTC.